The 15 T cell receptor beta chains reported below all come from one sample, sequenced in a study of OX40 agonist ivuxolimab in advanced cancers. Library preparation used the immunoSEQ multiplex PCR assay. In TCRdb, the immuneACCESS table is reduced to in-frame sequences with V and J assigned. These tables do not hold every clone; where another copy was compared, an unresolved V gene accounts for under half, and the others remain unexplained. A total of under 20,000 clones appear in this sample, 80% to 90% of them only once. The ten largest make up around 3.1% of the sample. This sample comprised CD4+ or CD8+ T cells sorted from blood, obtained in a trial of the OX40 agonist ivuxolimab. The receptors here all came from an adult with an advanced solid tumor such as melanoma, head and neck, liver or kidney cancer.

The V gene is TRBV28, the J gene TRBJ1-5; 7 bases match TRBD1. Losses at the gene ends were 2 bases for V and 0 bases for J; bases not matched to a gene: 10. The length of the CDR3 is 18 residues. Per germline, CDR1 MDHEN and CDR2 SYDVKM. In DNA, the CDR3 is TGTGCCAGCAGTTTAACGGTAGGGGGCGCTTATAGCAATCAGCCCCAGCATTTT. This encodes CASSLTVGGAYSNQPQHF.

This clone was seen once. This sequence joins TRBV7-2 and TRBJ1-5, with D uncertain. The CDR3 sequence is 12 residues long. The V and J ends lost 5 bases and 6 bases respectively, with 8 bases between them. Germline V gives CDR1 SGHTA, CDR2 FQGNSA. The CDR3 reads CASSGIRQPQHF. CDR3 nucleotides: TGTGCCAGCAGCGGCATCCGTCAGCCCCAGCATTTT. Together with reference TRBV7-2 and TRBJ1-5, the CDR3 gives the full variable domain: GAGVSQSPSNKVTEKGKDVELRCDPISGHTALYWYRQSLGQGLEFLIYFQGNSAPDKSGLPSDRFSAERTGGSVSTLTIQRTQQEDSAVYLCASSGIRQPQHFGDGTRLSIL.

The J gene is TRBJ2-2, the V gene TRBV9; maybe TRBD2 (6 bases). Trimming removed 4 bases at V and 0 bases at J, with 13 bases between. CDR3 length: 16 amino acids. Germline V gene data show CDR1 as SGDLS and CDR2 as YYNGEE. CDR3 nucleotide sequence: TGTGCCAGCAGCCCAGCTGGACTATCGAACACCGGGGAGCTGTTTTTT. This translates into CASSPAGLSNTGELFF.

The chain has TRBV28 and TRBJ1-4, with a tentative D call TRBD1 (5 bases). The CDR3 spans 16 residues. V lost 2 bases and J lost 0, with 10 bases in between. Germline loops: CDR1 MDHEN, CDR2 SYDVKM. The CDR3 DNA sequence: TGTGCCAGCAGTTTAGGCAGGGTTACAACTAATGAAAAACTGTTTTTT. Translated: CASSLGRVTTNEKLFF.

The chain links TRBV6-1 to TRBJ2-1; 8 bases agree with TRBD1. V shed 2 bases and J 6 bases; nucleotides not matched to a gene: 3. This CDR3 spans 14 amino acids. Germline V gives CDR1 MNHNS, CDR2 SASEGT. For the CDR3, the DNA is TGTGCCAGCAGTGAAAGTACAGGGGGCAATGAGCAGTTCTTC. Translated: CASSESTGGNEQFF.

V is TRBV5-1 and J is TRBJ2-1, with D possibly TRBD2 on 7 matching bases. Trimming stripped 3 bases from V and 2 bases from J, with 12 bases between. The CDR3 has 15 residues. Germline V CDR1 and CDR2: SGHRS, YFSETQ. The CDR3 reads CASSSEGGPYNEQFF. Written as DNA, the CDR3 is TGCGCCAGCAGCTCCGAGGGGGGGCCCTACAATGAGCAGTTCTTC. Full variable domain (remainder filled in from reference TRBV5-1 and TRBJ2-1): KAGVTQTPRYLIKTRGQQVTLSCSPISGHRSVSWYQQTPGQGLQFLFEYFSETQRNKGNFPGRFSGRQFSNSRSEMNVSTLELGDSALYLCASSSEGGPYNEQFFGPGTRLTVL.

The CDR3 region is CAISEFDRGSGNTIYF. Here the CDR3 DNA reads TGTGCCATCAGTGAGTTTGACAGGGGCTCTGGAAACACCATATATTTT. This chain uses TRBV10-3 with TRBJ1-3, with 8 bases matching TRBD1. J lost 0 bases, V lost 1 base, and 2 bases had no gene match. CDR1 ENHRY and CDR2 SYGVKD come from the germline V gene. This CDR3 is 16 amino acids long.

This clone occurred a few times. The J gene is TRBJ1-2, the V gene TRBV4-2, with 7 positions matching TRBD1. From germline, CDR1 is LGHNA and CDR2 YNFKEQ. CDR3 size: 15 residues. V lost 4 bases, J lost 3 bases, and 8 bases stayed unmatched. The CDR3 coding sequence is TGTGCCAGCAGCCCGCTCCCTACAGGGGACTATGGCTACACCTTC. Translation: CASSPLPTGDYGYTF.

The chain links TRBV7-9 to TRBJ2-7, with D possibly being TRBD2 (6 bases). V was trimmed by 3 bases and J by 3 bases, leaving 21 bases between them. The length of the CDR3 is 17 residues. CDR1 is SEHNR, CDR2 FQNEAQ, per germline (reference sequence). The CDR3 is CASSLRGLSGGDYEQYF. CDR3 DNA: TGTGCCAGCAGCTTGCGAGGCCTATCCGGGGGTGACTACGAGCAGTACTTC.

This clone was found once. This chain links TRBV18 with TRBJ2-7; D not certain. The V and J ends lost 5 bases and 3 bases respectively, with 8 bases between them. This CDR3 region has 12 residues. In germline, CDR1 is KGHSH, CDR2 LQKENI. CDR3 in amino acids: CASSLDRYEQYF. CDR3 bases: TGTGCCAGCTCATTGGACCGCTACGAGCAGTACTTC.

This sequence joins TRBV18 and TRBJ1-4, with 7 bases fitting TRBD1. Germline V CDR1 and CDR2: KGHSH, LQKENI. The CDR3 contains 13 residues. After removal of 8 bases from V and 8 bases from J, the junction contained 8 bases not matched to a gene. The CDR3 bases are TGTGCCAGCACGACAGGGAGAAACGAAAAACTGTTTTTT. Its protein product is CASTTGRNEKLFF.

V is TRBV5-4 and J is TRBJ1-1; 9 bases are shared with TRBD1. The germline CDR1 and CDR2 sequences are SGHNT and YYREEE (reference sequence). V lost 4 bases to trimming and J lost 11 bases; unmatched junction nucleotides: 6. The CDR3 covers 12 residues. CDR3 nucleotides: TGTGCCAGCAGCCCTGGGGACAGGGTTGCTTTCTTT. Protein sequence: CASSPGDRVAFF.

J is TRBJ1-2 and V is TRBV21-1. TRBV21-1 is an annotated pseudogene. This CDR3 spans 17 amino acids. CDR3: CASSNVPGRTIYYGYTF. CDR3 DNA: TGTGCCAGCAGCAACGTACCGGGACGGACTATTTACTATGGCTACACCTTC.

The chain combines TRBV7-9 with TRBJ2-5, with D unresolved. Trimming shortened V by 5 bases and J by 4 bases, and 11 bases separated the two germline ends. Germline V CDR1 and CDR2: SEHNR, FQNEAQ (reference sequence). The CDR3 sequence is 13 residues long. This chain's CDR3 is CASSDWQRETQYF. The CDR3, as DNA: TGTGCCAGCAGCGACTGGCAGCGAGAGACCCAGTACTTC.

The rearrangement links TRBV27 to TRBJ1-1, with 8 bases identical to TRBD1. Per germline, CDR1 MNHEY and CDR2 SMNVEV (reference sequence). J was trimmed by 4 bases and V by 1 base; bases with no gene match: 2. The CDR3 is made up of 14 amino acids. The CDR3 DNA reads TGTGCCAGCAGTTTATGGCAGGGGGCCACTGAAGCTTTCTTT. Translated, it gives CASSLWQGATEAFF.